This T cell receptor (beta chain) was sequenced in a study of blood T cell repertoires in COVID-19 (dated by TCRdb to about 2020). Looking at the study overall: The collaborator samples originated in the United States, Italy and Spain and spanned the acute and convalescent phases of COVID-19. Where HLA class I and class II types were available, the types were taken from metadata supplied by the sample provider, not from assay-based typing. The material from the prospective study consisted of cDNA or gDNA derived from T cells, B-cell-depleted T cells, or PBMCs. Subjects who had been exposed to COVID-19, were actively infected with it, or had recovered from it provided the deeply sampled blood TCRbeta repertoires that made up the dataset. The samples were drawn from two sources: the first 160 participants of the ongoing ImmuneRACE study, and 950 to 1,500 subjects contributed by 6 global collaborators. A freely available public database, intended as a resource for researchers studying the immune response to SARS-CoV-2, is where the repertoires were released. Sample metadata almost always included a de-identified subject ID, COVID-19 status, age in years and sex.

Overall study results and their limits: The amount of clinical and demographic metadata varied by source and participant and was provided uncurated.

Whole blood was collected in K2EDTA tubes by collaborating institutions according to the institutions' own protocols. For TCRbeta analysis, collaborators shipped samples as frozen whole blood, isolated PBMCs, or DNA extracted from either of those sample types. The junction shows trimming of 7 bases on V and 2 bases on J, and the gene matches do not reach 10 bases of it. The CDR3 holds 15 amino acids from the cysteine to the phenylalanine. Of the read, only the CDR3 DNA is kept; its 45 bases are in frame from base 1. The germline V gene sets CDR1 to SGHRS and CDR2 to YFSETQ. As concerns this clone: This clone's antigen is unknown. Per-base quality was not reported, and no clone a single base away is much larger than it.

TCRbeta CDR3 regions were amplified from genomic DNA by means of the immunoSEQ Assay, a bias-controlled multiplex PCR. The paper's processing steps were these. Within the assay, amplification of reference gene primers was used to estimate how many nucleated cells each sample contained. To quantify the absolute abundance of each unique TCRbeta CDR3 rearrangement, sequence reads were collapsed and filtered. For each sample, productive Simpson clonality was calculated as the square root of Simpson's diversity index across productive rearrangements. TCRdb provides this immuneACCESS table in a form limited to in-frame rearrangements. Some clones are lacking; in checked studies, under half of them reflect an unresolved V gene, and why the rest are absent is not known. V and J calls and clone size are those listed in that table; D and trimming were worked out from the DNA. In this sample the table shows roughly 170,000 clones, around 89% of which occur a single time. The ten largest clones represent approximately 24% of the sample.

This sequence was found in a man aged 60 to 75 with acute or convalescent COVID-19. The chain couples TRBV5-1 to TRBJ2-3, with 7 bases matching TRBD2. Sequenced sample: peripheral blood. The CDR3: CASRLAAPDTDTQYF. The sequence in DNA is TGCGCCAGCCGGCTAGCGGCCCCTGACACAGATACGCAGTATTTT.